Each of the 32 T cell receptor beta chains below was sequenced from the same sample in a study of Graves' ophthalmopathy and Graves' hyperthyroidism. RNA transcripts yielded amplified TCR beta CDR3 regions. The library came from an HTBI-primed first-round RT-PCR and a second-round multiplex PCR. MiXCR was run by TCRdb on the multiplex PCR reads, yielding one entry per CDR3 protein. This sample yields 900,000 to 1,200,000 distinct CDR3 sequences, of which less than 45% are seen a single time; around 10% belongs to the top ten. Source material: peripheral blood or thyroid tissue (not recorded which). The origin of the receptors is an adult man with Graves' hyperthyroidism.

This clonotype was detected many times. The V call is TRBV10-3, the J call TRBJ1-4; 9 nucleotides match TRBD1. Trimming took 6 bases from V and 5 from J; bases not matched to a gene: 4. Germline loops: CDR1 ENHRY, CDR2 SYGVKD. This CDR3 is built from 14 residues. The DNA of the CDR3 is TGTGCCATCAGCCCCGGGACAGGGAATGAAAAACTGTTTTTT. It specifies CAISPGTGNEKLFF.

The rearrangement joins TRBV5-1 to TRBJ2-5; D may correspond to TRBD1 or TRBD2 (5 bases each). The CDR3 is 13 residues long. CDR1 is SGHRS and CDR2 is YFSETQ in the germline V gene. The V gene lost 7 bases and the J gene lost 5 bases, with 15 bases spanning the gap. The DNA of the CDR3 is TGCGCCAGCTTCGGGACGCGAGGCGAGACCCAGTACTTC. This gives the protein CASFGTRGETQYF.

The rearrangement links TRBV5-1 to TRBJ1-4; D not certain. The CDR3 is 13 residues long. Germline CDR1 is SGHRS and CDR2 is YFSETQ. Trimming removed 0 bases at V and 8 bases at J, with 8 bases between. The CDR3 spells CASSLAFYEKLFF. CDR3 DNA: TGCGCCAGCAGCTTGGCTTTTTACGAAAAACTGTTTTTT.

The CDR3: CASSEPDSRSYEQYF. The CDR3, as DNA: TGCGCCAGCAGTGAGCCGGACAGTCGATCCTACGAGCAGTACTTC. The gene calls are TRBV10-2 and TRBJ2-7; TRBD1 might be the D (6 bases). CDR1 and CDR2 from the germline V gene are WSHSY and SAAADI. The CDR3 runs to 15 residues. V lost 2 bases to trimming and J lost 1 base, with 12 bases between them.

The chain uses TRBV29-1 and TRBJ1-5; D might be TRBD1 (5 bases). With 8 bases removed from V and 6 bases from J, the gap between germline ends came to 14 bases. There are 12 residues in the CDR3. Germline V gene lookup returns CDR1 SQVTM and CDR2 ANQGSEA. The CDR3 here is CSLDGDGQPQHF. The CDR3 nucleotides read TGCAGCTTGGATGGGGACGGTCAGCCCCAGCATTTT.

This clonotype showed up many times. The gene calls are TRBV19 and TRBJ2-7, with 11 bases that match TRBD2. J lost 0 bases, V lost 5 bases, and 3 bases had no gene match. The CDR3 loop spans 15 amino acids. CDR1 and CDR2 from the germline V gene are LNHDA and SQIVND (reference sequence). The CDR3 region has the DNA TGTGCCAGTAGTGTGGGACTAGCGGCCTCCTACGAGCAGTACTTC. Translating it yields CASSVGLAASYEQYF.

This clonotype was recorded a few times. This chain uses TRBV6-6 with TRBJ2-6; D not resolved. Germline CDR1 reads MNHNY; CDR2 reads SVGAGI (reference sequence). Trimming pared 6 bases from V and 4 bases from J, leaving 16 bases between. This CDR3 is 16 amino acids long. CDR3 amino acids: CASSEFLTTGANVLTF. In DNA form, the CDR3 reads TGTGCCAGCAGCGAGTTCCTCACAACAGGGGCCAACGTCCTGACTTTC.

This clonotype was counted at least ten times. Relative to the germline gene, one junction end is altered; a read error may explain this. The chain joins TRBV7-8 to TRBJ1-1, with 7 bases identical to TRBD1. This CDR3 is built from 13 residues. Germline CDR1 SGHVS, CDR2 FQNEAQ. CDR3 region: CASSLLFDRAATW. CDR3 nucleotide sequence: TGTGCCAGCAGCTTACTTTTCGACAGGGCTGCTACTTGG.

This clonotype has at least ten counts. The gene calls are TRBV6-6 and TRBJ1-2; D remains ambiguous. CDR1 MNHNY and CDR2 SVGAGI come from the germline V gene (reference sequence). The CDR3 spans 14 residues. V lost 0 bases, J lost 8 bases, and 13 bases lay in between. CDR3 residues: CASSYSIVNGGYTF. The DNA for the CDR3 is TGTGCCAGCAGTTACTCGATTGTGAATGGGGGCTACACCTTC.

The rearrangement joins TRBV25-1 to TRBJ1-6; weak D call: TRBD1 (5 bases). Germline CDR1 and CDR2: MGHDK and SYGVNS. The length of the CDR3 is 15 residues. The V end lost 6 bases, the J end lost 6 bases, and 15 bases lay between the germline ends. CDR3 in DNA: TGTGCCAGCAGGATATCCGGGGCAGCTAATTCACCCCTCCACTTT. Amino acids: CASRISGAANSPLHF.

The chain couples TRBV15 to TRBJ2-3, with a possible D match to TRBD2 (5 bases). CDR3 length: 15 residues. Between the trimmed V and J ends, which lost 0 bases and 0 bases, there was a span of 7 bases. Per the germline V gene, CDR1 is LNHNV and CDR2 is YYDKDF (reference sequence). The CDR3 bases are TGTGCCACCAGCAGAGAGCGGAGGAGCACAGATACGCAGTATTTT. It encodes CATSRERRSTDTQYF.

Concerning this clonotype itself: One base away lies a much larger clone, so this may be a sequencing read error. The missing conserved phenylalanine or tryptophan at the end of this CDR3 makes a read error likely. The genes are TRBV14 and TRBJ1-2; D ambiguous. This CDR3 comprises 15 residues. Germline lookup yields CDR1 SGHDN and CDR2 FVKESK. The V end was cut by 1 base, the J end by 0 bases, with 9 bases between. The CDR3 region has the DNA TGTGCCAGCAGCCAAGGTGGGAACGCTAACTATGGCTACACCCTC. Translating gives CASSQGGNANYGYTL.

This clonotype has ten or more counts. The V call is TRBV12-3 or TRBV12-4, the J call TRBJ1-5; maybe TRBD1 (6 bases). V shed 5 bases and J shed 8 bases, with 19 bases lying between them. The CDR3 consists of 15 residues. In DNA form, the CDR3 reads TGTGCCAGCAGTCCGGAGACAGGACAAAGGGAGCCCCAGCATTTT. It specifies CASSPETGQREPQHF.

This clonotype has a handful of counts. The chain has TRBV4-1 and TRBJ1-4; 7 nucleotides line up with TRBD1. J gave up 0 bases and V 0 bases, and 7 bases lay outside the gene matches. Germline V CDR1 and CDR2: MGHRA, YSYEKL. This CDR3 contains 18 residues. CDR3 sequence: CASSQEVQGLATNEKLFF. CDR3 nucleotides: TGCGCCAGCAGCCAAGAGGTACAGGGGCTTGCAACTAATGAAAAACTGTTTTTT.

This clonotype showed up many times. In nucleotides, the CDR3 is TGTGCCAGCAGTGGGCAAATGGAGACCCAGTACTTC. The encoded protein is CASSGQMETQYF. The chain carries TRBV2 and TRBJ2-5; D unresolved. V lost 4 bases to trimming and J lost 5 bases, with 8 bases between them. The CDR3 has 12 amino acids. Germline V gene sequence: CDR1 SNHLY, CDR2 FYNNEI.

In its sample, this clonotype was seen many times. The V gene is TRBV5-1, the J gene TRBJ1-2; TRBD1 is a possible D gene (5 bases). This CDR3 has 16 residues. Trimming pared 4 bases from V and 0 bases from J, leaving 16 bases between. The germline V gene encodes CDR1 SGHRS and CDR2 YFSETQ. CDR3 sequence: CASSTRGIGTNYGYTF. The DNA of the CDR3 is TGCGCCAGCAGCACCCGGGGCATAGGAACTAACTATGGCTACACCTTC.

V and J are TRBV2 and TRBJ2-5; no reliable D call. The V gene lost 7 bases and the J gene lost 3 bases, with 12 bases spanning the gap. Per the germline V gene, CDR1 is SNHLY and CDR2 is FYNNEI. The CDR3 has 13 amino acids. CDR3 nucleotides: TGTGCCAGCACCCTGCACTGGGAAGAGACCCAGTACTTC. Translating it yields CASTLHWEETQYF.

There are a few counts of this clonotype. The chain employs TRBV10-3 and TRBJ1-2, with TRBD1 matching over 7 bases. V gave up 10 bases and J gave up 3 bases; unmatched junction bases: 11. Germline-derived CDR1 and CDR2 are ENHRY and SYGVKD. The CDR3 totals 14 residues. The CDR3 nucleotides are TGTGCCAGCGGTCCGGGACAGAAATACTATGGCTACACCTTC. As protein: CASGPGQKYYGYTF.

This clonotype was detected many times. The rearrangement links TRBV29-1 to TRBJ2-7; 9 nucleotides line up with TRBD2. CDR1 and CDR2 (germline): SQVTM, ANQGSEA. The CDR3 extends over 13 amino acids. J gave up 7 bases and V 5 bases, and 9 bases lay outside the gene matches. The CDR3 bases are TGCAGCGTTTCGGGACTAGCCGAAGAGGAGCAGTACTTC. It encodes CSVSGLAEEEQYF.

Ten or more counts support this clonotype. DNA for the CDR3: TGTGCCAGTAGTATCGCGGGCCCTAACACCGGGGAGCTGTTTTTT. Residues: CASSIAGPNTGELFF. This chain connects TRBV19 to TRBJ2-2; TRBD2 is a possible D gene (5 bases). V was trimmed by 3 bases and J by 2 bases, leaving 10 bases between them. The CDR3 totals 15 residues. Germline CDR1 LNHDA, CDR2 SQIVND (reference sequence). Drawing the rest from reference TRBV19 and TRBJ2-2, the complete variable domain is DGGITQSPKYLFRKEGQNVTLSCEQNLNHDAMYWYRQDPGQGLRLIYYSQIVNDFQKGDIAEGYSVSREKKESFPLTVTSAQKNPTAFYLCASSIAGPNTGELFFGEGSRLTVL.

The table lists this clonotype with many counts. The CDR3 region is CASTSVDKTQYF. CDR3 in DNA: TGTGCCAGCACATCGGTGGATAAGACCCAGTACTTC. This chain connects TRBV13 to TRBJ2-5; D not certain. Trimming pared 7 bases from V and 6 bases from J, leaving 12 bases between. Germline lookup yields CDR1 PRHDT and CDR2 FYEKMQ (reference sequence). CDR3 length equals 12 residues.

The V call is TRBV7-9, the J call TRBJ2-5, with D perhaps matching TRBD2 (5 bases). CDR3 length: 12 residues. With 5 bases removed from V and 10 bases from J, the gap between germline ends came to 14 bases. Germline-derived CDR1 and CDR2 are SEHNR and FQNEAQ (reference sequence). Here the CDR3 DNA reads TGTGCCAGCAGCGTTGCGGGCCGAAACCAGTACTTC. Translated: CASSVAGRNQYF.

This clonotype showed up just a few times. This rearrangement joins TRBV7-2 to TRBJ2-3; the D gene is possibly TRBD2 (5 bases). Germline V gene sequence: CDR1 SGHTA, CDR2 FQGNSA. Trimming shortened V by 3 bases and J by 0 bases, and 10 bases separated the two germline ends. This CDR3 is 15 amino acids long. The chain's CDR3 is CASSFQTGSTDTQYF. CDR3 sequence (DNA): TGTGCCAGCAGCTTCCAGACGGGGAGCACAGATACGCAGTATTTT.

The chain recombines TRBV25-1 with TRBJ2-7; 11 nucleotides align to TRBD1. In germline, CDR1 is MGHDK, CDR2 SYGVNS. J lost 0 bases, V lost 6 bases, and 7 bases had no gene match. This CDR3 is 16 amino acids long. The chain's CDR3 is CASSRDRGNPSYEQYF. For the CDR3, the DNA is TGTGCCAGCAGCCGGGACAGGGGGAATCCCTCCTACGAGCAGTACTTC.

About this clonotype: A much larger clone is a single base away; this may be a read error. The J gene is TRBJ2-7, the V gene TRBV20-1; TRBD1 matches 8 bases. Germline V gene lookup returns CDR1 DFQATT and CDR2 SNEGSKA (reference sequence). The CDR3 has 14 amino acids. CDR3 in DNA: TGCGGTGCTACCCGGACAGGGAACTCCTACGAGCAGTACTTC. It yields the protein CGATRTGNSYEQYF.

This clonotype was seen many times. CDR3 sequence (DNA): TGCGCCAGCAGCCAAGATTTGGGGATTTACGAGCAGTACTTC. It translates to CASSQDLGIYEQYF. The genes are TRBV4-3 and TRBJ2-7; no reliable D call. Trimming stripped 0 bases from V and 4 bases from J, with 10 bases between. The CDR3 totals 14 residues. Germline V gene data show CDR1 as LGHNA and CDR2 as YSLEER.

The gene calls are TRBV5-1 and TRBJ2-2, with 8 bases matching TRBD1. V lost 0 bases and J lost 7; bases outside the gene matches: 8. This CDR3 has 16 residues. Looked up from germline, CDR1 is SGHRS and CDR2 is YFSETQ. DNA for the CDR3: TGCGCCAGCAGCTTGGTTCCAGGGGGCTTCGGCGGGGAGCTGTTTTTT. The encoded protein is CASSLVPGGFGGELFF.

The table lists this clonotype with many counts. Germline and junction disagree at one end, which may indicate a read error. V is TRBV5-1 and J is TRBJ2-5; 11 bases match TRBD1. Germline assignment: CDR1 SGHRS and CDR2 YFSETQ. CDR3 length: 14 residues. CDR3 DNA sequence: TGTGCCAGCAGCAGGACAGGGGGCAGCGAGACCCAGTACTTC. Translation: CASSRTGGSETQYF.

This clonotype was recorded many times. V is TRBV2 and J is TRBJ1-4; D might be TRBD1 (6 bases). Germline V lookup: CDR1 SNHLY, CDR2 FYNNEI. CDR3 length: 14 amino acids. V shed 6 bases and J shed 5 bases, with 13 bases lying between them. CDR3 sequence: CASRNRVGNEKLFF. In DNA, the CDR3 is TGTGCCAGCAGAAACAGGGTAGGGAATGAAAAACTGTTTTTT.

The CDR3 is CASRKGDPSYEQYF. The CDR3 nucleotides are TGTGCCAGTAGGAAGGGAGATCCCTCTTACGAGCAGTACTTC. The chain is built from TRBV19 and TRBJ2-7; TRBD2 might be the D (5 bases). The V and J ends lost 6 bases and 4 bases respectively, with 16 bases between them. The CDR3 runs 14 residues. Germline V CDR1 and CDR2: LNHDA, SQIVND (reference sequence).

The chain employs TRBV10-3 and TRBJ1-5, with TRBD1 identical over 7 bases. The V and J ends lost 6 bases and 2 bases, in that order; junction bases with no gene match: 10. This CDR3 spans 16 amino acids. Germline values: CDR1 ENHRY, CDR2 SYGVKD. CDR3 residues: CAISRITGAGNQPQHF. CDR3 in DNA: TGTGCCATCAGCAGAATAACAGGGGCGGGCAATCAGCCCCAGCATTTT.

The chain uses TRBV12-3 or TRBV12-4 and TRBJ2-5, with 11 bases lining up with TRBD2. There are 15 residues in the CDR3. The CDR3 DNA sequence: TGTGCTAGTGGTTTCGGAACTAGCGGGGGTTTTGAGCAGTACTTC. It is translated as CASGFGTSGGFEQYF.